This TCR beta chain is drawn from a study of cytomegalovirus exposure and HLA in healthy donors. The PCR was carried out with 60 Vbeta primers and 13 Jbeta primers. Generated by immunoSEQ multiplex PCR, the TCRdb table keeps only in-frame clones and is missing some. Of about 140,000 clones listed, more than 70% are singletons. The CDR3 sequence is 11 residues long. The V segment lost 6 bases and the J segment 7 bases; nucleotides outside the gene matches: 5. Germline assignment: CDR1 DFQATT and CDR2 SNEGSKA (reference sequence). The sequence derives from a woman aged 50 to 60 in good health and CMV-seronegative. Sample: PBMCs. The chain has TRBV20-1 and TRBJ1-1; TRBD1 matches at 7 bases. CDR3 bases: TGCAGTGCGCCGGGACAGTTTGAAGCTTTCTTT. It yields the protein CSAPGQFEAFF.